The rows below give T cell receptor beta chains drawn from one sample of a study of cytotoxic CD8 clonotypes in ibrutinib-treated CLL. Profiling relied on immunoSEQ multiplex PCR, and the TCRdb table lists in-frame clones only, not all of them. The data contain about 140,000 clones, around three quarters of them singletons. Source: PBMCs, taken after 12 months of ibrutinib treatment. These receptors were taken from a human donor with chronic lymphocytic leukemia. CDR3s include the opening cysteine and the closing phenylalanine or tryptophan.

TRBV28	TRBJ2-1	CASSPSGRGYNEQFF
TRBV18	TRBJ2-2	CASSPRVIQNTGELFF
TRBV27	TRBJ2-3	CASSFGGRSTDTQYF
TRBV28	TRBJ1-1	CASTTGVNTEAFF
TRBV6-1	TRBJ2-7	CASTHGTAYEQYF
TRBV5-6	TRBJ2-3	CASSLGLADTDTQYF
TRBV18	TRBJ2-7	CASSRDAYEQYF
TRBV7-6	TRBJ2-7	CASSPMTGDYEQYF
TRBV9	TRBJ2-2	CASTIGHTGELFF
TRBV19	TRBJ1-6	CASSERQGLSSYNSPLHF
TRBV13	TRBJ2-1	CASRSGRTRVSEQFF
TRBV5-1	TRBJ2-5	CASSGTRGETQYF
TRBV19	TRBJ2-7	CASSTFRDSSYEQYF
TRBV9	TRBJ2-6	CASSVGTVPPANVLTF
TRBV5-1	TRBJ2-1	CASSVTGTDYNEQFF
TRBV5-3	TRBJ1-2	CARSTRELKYYGYTF
TRBV28	TRBJ2-5	CASSFSGTGQETQYF
TRBV7-2	TRBJ1-5	CASSYVQGDNQPQHF
TRBV5-1	TRBJ2-7	CASSLAAGGHYEQYF
TRBV28	TRBJ1-1	CASSLTDRGTEAFF
TRBV6-5	TRBJ2-7	CAISTSGGNYEQYF
TRBV2	TRBJ1-5	CASSSPGGYSNQPQHF
TRBV7-7	TRBJ2-5	CASSLGGQETQYF
TRBV5-6	TRBJ2-7	CASSFLSLAGYEQYF
TRBV19	TRBJ1-4	CASSIGTYNEKLFF
TRBV9	TRBJ2-1	CASSPTGTGIFNEQFF
TRBV6-4	TRBJ2-1	CASSPGQKNNEQFF
TRBV9	TRBJ1-1	CASSVVGTNTEAFF
TRBV10-3	TRBJ2-1	CAISPPSAAEQFF
TRBV6-1	TRBJ2-4	CASRRTSGESYIQYF
TRBV9	TRBJ1-1	CASSVVPVGRGAFF
TRBV7-8	TRBJ1-6	CASSLSGNNSPLHF
TRBV7-3	TRBJ2-2	CASSQSGTSAGELFF
TRBV5-4	TRBJ2-2	CASSLAPFLAGDGELFF
TRBV15	TRBJ2-2	CATSRQTGSNANTGELFF
TRBV9	TRBJ2-1	CASSVGFGASIRSGRAGSYNEQFF
TRBV12-5	TRBJ2-7	CASGLHPGTASSYEQYF
TRBV7-9	TRBJ2-1	CASSLSTSGYNEQFF
TRBV28	TRBJ1-5	CASIRNSNQPQHF
TRBV14	TRBJ2-7	CASRKAGSAYEQYF
TRBV20-1	TRBJ2-7	CSAEQGGEQYF
TRBV9	TRBJ2-1	CASSSREEQFF